This record looks at one T cell receptor beta chain sequence and its context. In the original workflow: Reference gene primer amplification in the assay estimated nucleated cell counts. Profiling relied on immunoSEQ multiplex PCR, and the TCRdb table lists in-frame clones only, not all of them. The D gene and trimming were derived from the DNA, and the V and J assignments and clone size from that table. The table includes 140,000 or so clones, approximately 86% detected once. The entry originates in a study of blood T cell repertoires in COVID-19. Turning to the study itself: PBMCs, B-cell-depleted T cells, or T cells provided the cDNA or gDNA that made up the material.

The V gene's germline CDR1 is MDHEN and CDR2 SYDVKM. The V gene lost 6 bases and the J gene lost 0 bases, with 8 bases spanning the gap. The CDR3 is made up of 14 amino acids. Input material: peripheral blood. The chain is built from TRBV28 and TRBJ1-4, with D possibly TRBD1 on 6 matching bases. The clonotype was recovered from a woman between 50 and 59 years old with acute or convalescent COVID-19. The DNA of the CDR3 is TGTGCCAGCAGGAACAGGGCAACTAATGAAAAACTGTTTTTT. Translation: CASRNRATNEKLFF.